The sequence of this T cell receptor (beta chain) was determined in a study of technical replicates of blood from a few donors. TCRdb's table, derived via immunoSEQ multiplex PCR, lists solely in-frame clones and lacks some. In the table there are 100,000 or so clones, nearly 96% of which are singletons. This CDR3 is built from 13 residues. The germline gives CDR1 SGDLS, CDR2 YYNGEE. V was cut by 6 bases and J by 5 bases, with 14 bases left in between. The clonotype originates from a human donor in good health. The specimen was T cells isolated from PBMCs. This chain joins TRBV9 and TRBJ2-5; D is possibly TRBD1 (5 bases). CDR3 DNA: TGTGCCAGCACTGGACAAGATTACGAGACCCAGTACTTC. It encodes CASTGQDYETQYF.